Here is one T cell receptor (beta chain) with its context. The data were obtained in a study of blood T cell repertoires in COVID-19. The protocol was immunoSEQ multiplex PCR, while the TCRdb copy is restricted to in-frame clones and leaves out a portion. The sample shows about 180,000 clones, about 84% of them seen only once. The sequenced sample was peripheral blood. This TCR was sampled from a person aged 70 to 85 with COVID-19, enrolled during active disease.

CDR3 DNA sequence: TGTGCCAGCAGTTTGATGGGGGGGGATCAGCCCCAGCATTTT. Translating it yields CASSLMGGDQPQHF. The chain joins TRBV6-2 or TRBV6-3 to TRBJ1-5; possible D gene TRBD1, 5 bases. V lost 4 bases to trimming and J lost 5 bases, with 12 bases between them. Germline V gene lookup returns CDR1 MNHEY and CDR2 SVGEGT. This CDR3 spans 14 amino acids.